This TCR beta chain was documented in a study of blood T cells in healthy people across ages. Whole-study context: About one barcoded beta molecule per two T cells came from capture by template switching.

A second PCR, run for roughly 7 to 12 cycles, used a sample-barcoded 5' primer plus a J-beta primer mix. Each of the samples gave a minimum of 2.5 million paired-end reads that contained CDR3. MiXCR was run by TCRdb on the 5' RACE reads, yielding one entry per CDR3 protein. Among fewer than 750,000 distinct CDR3 sequences, around 48% were seen once, and the ten largest hold 20% to 25%. Germline lookup yields CDR1 MNHNS and CDR2 SASEGT. The CDR3 is made up of 14 amino acids. About this clonotype: Its cognate antigen is unknown. An end of the junction differs from the germline gene, which may be a read error.

Study results and limitations: Both higher diversity and more naive CD4+ cells marked long-lived donors when set against aged donors. Significant beta diversity loss was already apparent by age approximately 38, declining roughly linearly.

V gene TRBV6-1 combines with J gene TRBJ2-7, with no clear D. This sequence originates from a man of 80 years or more in good health. Sequenced material: blood. The CDR3 DNA follows: TGTACCAGCAGTGAAGTGAACTATTCCTACGAGCAGTACTTC. Encoded protein: CTSSEVNYSYEQYF.